This T cell receptor (beta chain) was recovered during a study of blood T cells in healthy people across ages. V was clipped by 5 bases and J by 11 bases; unmatched bases: 8. Germline values: CDR1 SEHNR, CDR2 FQNEAQ (reference sequence). The CDR3 has 12 amino acids. It was with a sample-barcoded 5' primer and a J-beta primer mix that a second PCR of roughly 6 to 11 cycles was run. MiXCR, applied by TCRdb to the 5' RACE reads, yields one record per CDR3 protein. In the table there are approximately 2,000,000 distinct CDR3 sequences, 30% to 40% of which are singletons. The TCR originated in a human donor in good health. Sequenced sample: blood. The chain recombines TRBV7-9 with TRBJ1-2; TRBD1 matches at 7 bases. This CDR3 is CASSMLTGRYTF. DNA for the CDR3: TGTGCCAGCAGCATGCTGACAGGGAGGTACACCTTC.